Shown below are 32 T cell receptor beta chains from a single sample sequenced in a study of CD8+ T cells in alopecia areata. Treatment reported: oral pan-JAK inhibitor, 5-10 mg twice daily. In each case, RNA was isolated and then reverse transcribed into cDNA as the sequencing template. Sequenced by immunoSEQ multiplex PCR; TCRdb stores in-frame clones only, minus some. The sample has some 150,000 clones; about 86% are singletons. The sequenced sample was CD8+ T cells sorted from blood, obtained at week 4, from a patient treated with tofacitinib. The receptors originated from a human donor with alopecia areata.

V and J are TRBV9 and TRBJ2-1; 7 nucleotides line up with TRBD2. The J segment lost 4 bases and the V segment lost 4 bases, leaving 8 bases of the junction unmatched. From germline, CDR1 is SGDLS and CDR2 YYNGEE. The CDR3 is 15 residues long. The CDR3 DNA is TGTGCCAGCAGCCCCCGGTGGGGGGGATACAATGAGCAGTTCTTC. Protein: CASSPRWGGYNEQFF.

The genes are TRBV6-5 and TRBJ1-1; no definite D call. This CDR3 region has 12 residues. Germline V CDR1 and CDR2: MNHEY, SVGAGI. V lost 5 bases, J lost 8 bases, and 12 bases lay in between. CDR3 loop: CASSPSGGEAFF. The CDR3 bases are TGTGCCAGCAGTCCTAGTGGAGGGGAAGCTTTCTTT.

The J gene is TRBJ2-7, the V gene TRBV4-1; tentatively, D is TRBD1 (6 bases). The ends were cut back, 2 bases at V and 4 bases at J, with 15 bases in the middle. The germline V gene encodes CDR1 MGHRA and CDR2 YSYEKL. The CDR3 length is 15 residues. The CDR3 coding sequence is TGCGCCAGCAGCCAACCCAGTGGGACACTTTACGAGCAGTACTTC. It encodes CASSQPSGTLYEQYF.

The genes are TRBV6-5 and TRBJ1-2; D remains ambiguous. The ends were cut back, 2 bases at V and 5 bases at J, with 15 bases in the middle. Germline CDR1 MNHEY, CDR2 SVGAGI. This CDR3 region has 15 residues. CDR3 DNA sequence: TGTGCCAGCAGTTACGACATGTTAGGCAAATATGGCTACACCTTC. It yields the protein CASSYDMLGKYGYTF.

The chain recombines TRBV5-1 with TRBJ2-7, with unresolved D. Deletions cut 0 bases from V and 0 bases from J, with 4 bases between. Looked up from germline, CDR1 is SGHRS and CDR2 is YFSETQ. The CDR3 totals 13 residues. This chain's CDR3 is CASSLELSYEQYF. DNA for the CDR3: TGCGCCAGCAGCTTGGAACTCTCCTACGAGCAGTACTTC.

CDR3 sequence (DNA): TGTGCCAGCAGCTTGGCCGTGAGCCAGCCCCAGCATTTT. This translates into CASSLAVSQPQHF. V and J are TRBV5-5 and TRBJ1-5, with D unresolved. V was trimmed by 0 bases and J by 7 bases, leaving 8 bases between them. Germline CDR1 reads SGHKS; CDR2 reads YYEKEE (reference sequence). This CDR3 is 13 amino acids long. Together with reference TRBV5-5 and TRBJ1-5, the CDR3 gives the full variable domain: DAGVTQSPTHLIKTRGQQVTLRCSPISGHKSVSWYQQVLGQGPQFIFQYYEKEERGRGNFPDRFSARQFPNYSSELNVNALLLGDSALYLCASSLAVSQPQHFGDGTRLSIL.

This clone was counted a single time. The chain has TRBV29-1 and TRBJ2-1; 10 bases align to TRBD2. The CDR3 length is 15 residues. V lost 0 bases to trimming and J lost 8 bases; unmatched junction nucleotides: 7. Germline V gene sequence: CDR1 SQVTM, CDR2 ANQGSEA. The CDR3 region is CSVEDRASGSDEQFF. Written as DNA, the CDR3 is TGCAGCGTTGAAGATCGGGCTAGCGGGAGCGATGAGCAGTTCTTC.

In the case of this clone: The same CDR3 can be traced to other DNA sequences in this sample. This chain connects TRBV4-1 to TRBJ2-7, with D maybe TRBD2 (6 bases). V was trimmed by 1 base and J by 3 bases, leaving 10 bases between them. Per germline, CDR1 MGHRA and CDR2 YSYEKL. There are 14 residues in the CDR3. Here the CDR3 DNA reads TGCGCCAGCAGCCAAGGGAGGGGCAGCTACGAGCAGTACTTC. Its protein is CASSQGRGSYEQYF.

The gene calls are TRBV5-4 and TRBJ2-1; 7 bases match TRBD2. The germline gives CDR1 SGHNT, CDR2 YYREEE (reference sequence). J was trimmed by 5 bases and V by 2 bases; bases with no gene match: 4. CDR3 length equals 14 residues. The CDR3 coding sequence is TGTGCCAGCAGCTTCGGGGGGTTGGACAATGAGCAGTTCTTC. Protein product: CASSFGGLDNEQFF.

The chain employs TRBV7-8 and TRBJ2-1, with 7 bases lining up with TRBD2. Germline CDR1 is SGHVS and CDR2 is FQNEAQ. The junction had 9 bases not matched to a gene; V was cut back by 5 bases and J by 5 bases. The CDR3 runs to 15 residues. CDR3 DNA sequence: TGTGCCAGCAGCGTCTATGCGGGAGATAACAATGAGCAGTTCTTC. Amino acid sequence: CASSVYAGDNNEQFF.

The V gene is TRBV13, the J gene TRBJ2-7; D is unresolved. Germline CDR1 reads PRHDT; CDR2 reads FYEKMQ (reference sequence). Trimming cost V 5 bases and J 1 base, with 6 bases left between them. This CDR3 spans 12 amino acids. The CDR3 nucleotides are TGTGCCAGCAGCCTTTCGTCCTACGAGCAGTACTTC. It codes for CASSLSSYEQYF.

The chain links TRBV27 to TRBJ2-7; 7 bases are a match to TRBD2. From germline, CDR1 is MNHEY and CDR2 SMNVEV (reference sequence). The V gene end was trimmed by 3 bases and the J gene end by 3 bases; junction bases not matched to a gene: 2. The CDR3 runs 13 residues. The CDR3 region is CASSFGEGYEQYF. The CDR3 nucleotides read TGTGCCAGCAGTTTCGGGGAGGGCTACGAGCAGTACTTC.

DNA for the CDR3: TGCAGCGTTGAAGCCGGGGGCCCCTCCTACGAGCAGTACTTC. It specifies CSVEAGGPSYEQYF. The chain combines TRBV29-1 with TRBJ2-7; TRBD1 or TRBD2 may be the D gene (6 bases each). Germline-derived CDR1 and CDR2 are SQVTM and ANQGSEA. V shed 1 base and J shed 0 bases, with 10 bases lying between them. This CDR3 is built from 14 residues.

This chain links TRBV30 with TRBJ2-7; D is perhaps TRBD1 (6 bases). V gave up 0 bases and J gave up 0 bases, with 12 bases separating them. This CDR3 comprises 15 residues. The germline gives CDR1 GTSNPN, CDR2 SVGIG (reference sequence). CDR3 loop: CAWSVIGQSSYEQYF. The CDR3 coding sequence is TGTGCCTGGAGTGTTATAGGACAGAGCTCCTACGAGCAGTACTTC.

V is TRBV4-1 and J is TRBJ2-7, with TRBD1 identical over 8 bases. V lost 3 bases and J lost 3; bases outside the gene matches: 7. From germline, CDR1 is MGHRA and CDR2 YSYEKL. The CDR3 has 15 amino acids. In DNA, the CDR3 is TGCGCCAGCAGCCAGACGACAGGGGACTTCTACGAGCAGTACTTC. Its protein product is CASSQTTGDFYEQYF.

The chain carries TRBV30 and TRBJ1-1; D unresolved. The CDR3 contains 16 residues. V was trimmed by 0 bases and J by 0 bases, leaving 14 bases between them. From germline, CDR1 is GTSNPN and CDR2 SVGIG (reference sequence). The CDR3 DNA reads as TGTGCCTGGAGTGTATCCTCGGACGGAATGAACACTGAAGCTTTCTTT. This gives the protein CAWSVSSDGMNTEAFF.

As for this clone: Given the absence of the conserved phenylalanine or tryptophan at the CDR3 end, a read error is likely. V usage is TRBV23-1 and J usage is TRBJ2-3; TRBD2 agrees at 7 bases. TRBV23-1 is known as an ORF, though its function is uncertain. This CDR3 comprises 15 residues. V was clipped by 0 bases and J by 6 bases; unmatched bases: 6. The CDR3 DNA follows: TGCGCCAGCAGTCAATCGGAGGGAGGGTATGATACGCAGTATTCT. Its protein is CASSQSEGGYDTQYS.

J is TRBJ2-7 and V is TRBV7-9; D tentatively fits TRBD1 or TRBD2 (5 bases each). Germline lookup yields CDR1 SEHNR and CDR2 FQNEAQ (reference sequence). The CDR3 length is 13 residues. Trimming cost V 5 bases and J 7 bases, with 15 bases left between them. Here the CDR3 reads CASSPPGPEEQYF. CDR3 nucleotide sequence: TGTGCCAGCAGCCCGCCGGGACCGGAGGAGCAGTACTTC. Complete variable domain (other parts from reference TRBV7-9 and TRBJ2-7): DTGVSQNPRHKITKRGQNVTFRCDPISEHNRLYWYRQTLGQGPEFLTYFQNEAQLEKSRLLSDRFSAERPKGSFSTLEIQRTEQGDSAMYLCASSPPGPEEQYFGPGTRLTVT.

V usage is TRBV5-4 and J usage is TRBJ2-5, with D possibly being TRBD1 (6 bases). Germline values: CDR1 SGHNT, CDR2 YYREEE (reference sequence). The V end lost 5 bases, the J end lost 0 bases, and 17 bases lay between the germline ends. The length of the CDR3 is 16 residues. The CDR3 spells CASSTVGGYYQETQYF. CDR3 sequence (DNA): TGTGCCAGCAGTACCGTAGGGGGATACTACCAAGAGACCCAGTACTTC. Variable domain in full (rest from reference TRBV5-4 and TRBJ2-5): ETGVTQSPTHLIKTRGQQVTLRCSSQSGHNTVSWYQQALGQGPQFIFQYYREEENGRGNFPPRFSGLQFPNYSSELNVNALELDDSALYLCASSTVGGYYQETQYFGPGTRLLVL.

This clone appeared once. This chain joins TRBV29-1 and TRBJ2-7, with a weak D call TRBD1 (5 bases). Germline V gene data show CDR1 as SQVTM and CDR2 as ANQGSEA. This CDR3 has 12 amino acids. V was cut by 0 bases and J by 6 bases, with 9 bases left in between. The CDR3 loop is CSVEDQGVEQYF. As DNA, the CDR3 is TGCAGCGTTGAAGATCAAGGGGTCGAGCAGTACTTC.

The chain employs TRBV12-5 and TRBJ1-1; no firm D call. With 5 bases removed from V and 1 base from J, the gap between germline ends came to 8 bases. The CDR3 runs 13 residues. CDR1 is LGHNT and CDR2 is FRNRAP in the germline V gene. The CDR3 DNA sequence: TGTGCTAGTGGTCTACAGACGAACACTGAAGCTTTCTTT. It translates to CASGLQTNTEAFF.

This clone came up once. This chain joins TRBV29-1 and TRBJ2-5; perhaps TRBD2 as D (6 bases). Looked up from germline, CDR1 is SQVTM and CDR2 is ANQGSEA. V gave up 2 bases and J gave up 3 bases, with 13 bases separating them. This CDR3 spans 14 amino acids. The CDR3 reads CSVEKTGVEETQYF. CDR3 bases: TGCAGCGTTGAAAAAACGGGAGTTGAAGAGACCCAGTACTTC. Full variable domain (outside the CDR3, taken from reference TRBV29-1 and TRBJ2-5): SAVISQKPSRDICQRGTSLTIQCQVDSQVTMMFWYRQQPGQSLTLIATANQGSEATYESGFVIDKFPISRPNLTFSTLTVSNMSPEDSSIYLCSVEKTGVEETQYFGPGTRLLVL.

This chain joins TRBV7-2 and TRBJ1-5; unclear D gene. The germline V gene encodes CDR1 SGHTA and CDR2 FQGNSA. Trimming cost V 2 bases and J 0 bases, with 8 bases left between them. This CDR3 contains 15 residues. CDR3 region: CASSLWQDSNQPQHF. The CDR3 DNA sequence: TGTGCCAGCAGCTTATGGCAGGATAGCAATCAGCCCCAGCATTTT.

This clone was seen ten or more times. This sample includes further DNA sequences coding for the same CDR3. This rearrangement joins TRBV19 to TRBJ2-2; D uncertain. Germline V gene lookup returns CDR1 LNHDA and CDR2 SQIVND (reference sequence). Trimming stripped 3 bases from V and 7 bases from J, with 3 bases between. The CDR3 has 11 amino acids. The CDR3 is CASSMGGELFF. In nucleotides, the CDR3 is TGTGCCAGTAGTATGGGCGGGGAGCTGTTTTTT.

J is TRBJ2-1 and V is TRBV29-1; D ambiguous. V lost 0 bases, J lost 10 bases, and 10 bases lay in between. Germline V gene data show CDR1 as SQVTM and CDR2 as ANQGSEA. The CDR3 consists of 12 residues. The chain's CDR3 is CSVEDKGTEQFF. CDR3 in DNA: TGCAGCGTTGAAGATAAAGGCACCGAGCAGTTCTTC.

The chain couples TRBV29-1 to TRBJ1-1; D unresolved. CDR1 is SQVTM, CDR2 ANQGSEA, per germline. V lost 4 bases, J lost 8 bases, and 8 bases lay in between. The CDR3 covers 10 residues. The CDR3 sequence is CSVGGLEAFF. Here the CDR3 DNA reads TGCAGCGTTGGGGGTTTAGAAGCTTTCTTT. The full variable domain, completed using reference TRBV29-1 and TRBJ1-1, is SAVISQKPSRDICQRGTSLTIQCQVDSQVTMMFWYRQQPGQSLTLIATANQGSEATYESGFVIDKFPISRPNLTFSTLTVSNMSPEDSSIYLCSVGGLEAFFGQGTRLTVV.

This clone has a handful of counts. The gene calls are TRBV29-1 and TRBJ2-1; 11 bases are a match to TRBD2. The germline V gene encodes CDR1 SQVTM and CDR2 ANQGSEA. The V gene end was trimmed by 6 bases and the J gene end by 3 bases; junction bases not matched to a gene: 10. This CDR3 has 16 amino acids. This CDR3 reads CSVPTSGMALYNEQFF. The CDR3 nucleotides are TGCAGCGTACCGACTAGCGGGATGGCCCTCTACAATGAGCAGTTCTTC.

The genes are TRBV2 and TRBJ2-3; D gene uncertain. CDR1 and CDR2 from the germline V gene are SNHLY and FYNNEI. Deletions cut 4 bases from V and 6 bases from J, with 14 bases between. The CDR3 loop spans 14 amino acids. The CDR3, as DNA: TGTGCCAGCAGTGCAGGACCCCGTTGGGATACGCAGTATTTT. As protein: CASSAGPRWDTQYF.

The chain uses TRBV15 and TRBJ2-1, with 10 bases aligning to TRBD1. The CDR3 contains 13 residues. CDR1 is LNHNV, CDR2 YYDKDF, per germline (reference sequence). V dropped 9 bases and J dropped 8; count of bases not matched to a gene: 7. The CDR3 protein is CATESGTGDEQFF. The CDR3 region has the DNA TGTGCCACGGAGTCTGGGACAGGGGATGAGCAGTTCTTC.

In this sample, this clone turned up once. The chain links TRBV5-4 to TRBJ1-1; D remains unclear. This CDR3 has 12 amino acids. Germline CDR1 SGHNT, CDR2 YYREEE (reference sequence). The V end was cut by 7 bases, the J end by 0 bases, with 7 bases between. The CDR3 bases are TGTGCCAGCTCCGGATTGAACACTGAAGCTTTCTTT. Protein product: CASSGLNTEAFF.

This chain uses TRBV30 with TRBJ1-1; 10 bases match TRBD1. The CDR3 spans 14 residues. Looked up from germline, CDR1 is GTSNPN and CDR2 is SVGIG (reference sequence). V dropped 4 bases and J dropped 5; count of bases not matched to a gene: 7. Here the CDR3 reads CAWNRDRGRTEAFF. DNA for the CDR3: TGTGCCTGGAACCGGGACAGGGGAAGAACTGAAGCTTTCTTT.

The chain recombines TRBV7-8 with TRBJ2-1; D unresolved. This CDR3 contains 17 residues. In germline, CDR1 is SGHVS, CDR2 FQNEAQ. Trimming took 3 bases from V and 0 from J, leaving 15 bases between them. CDR3: CASSLFPGPGSYNEQFF. The CDR3 DNA follows: TGTGCCAGCAGCTTGTTTCCCGGGCCCGGCTCCTACAATGAGCAGTTCTTC.